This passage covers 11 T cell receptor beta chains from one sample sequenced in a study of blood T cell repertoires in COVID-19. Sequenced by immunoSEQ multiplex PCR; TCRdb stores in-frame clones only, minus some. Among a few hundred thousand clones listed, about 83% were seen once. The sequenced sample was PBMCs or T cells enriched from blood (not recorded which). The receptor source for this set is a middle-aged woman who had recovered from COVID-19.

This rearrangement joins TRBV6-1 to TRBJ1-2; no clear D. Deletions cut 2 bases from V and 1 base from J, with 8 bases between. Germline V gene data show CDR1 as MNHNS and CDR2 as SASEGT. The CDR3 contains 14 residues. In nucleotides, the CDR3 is TGTGCCAGCAGTGAACGCGGGCTTAACTATGGCTACACCTTC. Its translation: CASSERGLNYGYTF.

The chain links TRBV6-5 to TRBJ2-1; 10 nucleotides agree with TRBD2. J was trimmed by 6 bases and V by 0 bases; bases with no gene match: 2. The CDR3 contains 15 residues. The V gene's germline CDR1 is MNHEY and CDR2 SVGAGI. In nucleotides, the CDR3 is TGTGCCAGCAGTTACTCGGCTAGCGGGAGCAATGAGCAGTTCTTC. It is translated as CASSYSASGSNEQFF.

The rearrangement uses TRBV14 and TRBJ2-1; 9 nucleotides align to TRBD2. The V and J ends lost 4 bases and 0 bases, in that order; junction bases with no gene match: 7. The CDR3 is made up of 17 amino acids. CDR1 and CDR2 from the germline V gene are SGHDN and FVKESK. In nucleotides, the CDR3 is TGTGCCAGCAGCCTCCGGGGACTAGCCGACTCCTACAATGAGCAGTTCTTC. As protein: CASSLRGLADSYNEQFF.

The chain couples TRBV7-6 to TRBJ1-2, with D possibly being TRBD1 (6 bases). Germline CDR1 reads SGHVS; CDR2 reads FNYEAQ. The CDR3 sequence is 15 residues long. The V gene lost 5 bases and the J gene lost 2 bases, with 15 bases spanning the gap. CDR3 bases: TGTGCCAGCAGCCCGACCGGGGGGGCGAACTATGGCTACACCTTC. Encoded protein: CASSPTGGANYGYTF.

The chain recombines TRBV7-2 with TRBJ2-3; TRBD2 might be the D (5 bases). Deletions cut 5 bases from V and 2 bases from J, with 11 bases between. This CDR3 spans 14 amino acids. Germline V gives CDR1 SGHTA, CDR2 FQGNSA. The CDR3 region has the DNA TGTGCCAGCAGCCTTCGGGGTTACACAGATACGCAGTATTTT. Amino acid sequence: CASSLRGYTDTQYF.

CDR3 nucleotides: TGTGCCAGCACACCCGGGACATTTTATGGCTACACCTTC. It specifies CASTPGTFYGYTF. This chain joins TRBV5-5 and TRBJ1-2; D might be TRBD1 (6 bases). Trimming removed 6 bases at V and 5 bases at J, with 14 bases between. Germline V gene sequence: CDR1 SGHKS, CDR2 YYEKEE (reference sequence). The CDR3 extends over 13 amino acids.

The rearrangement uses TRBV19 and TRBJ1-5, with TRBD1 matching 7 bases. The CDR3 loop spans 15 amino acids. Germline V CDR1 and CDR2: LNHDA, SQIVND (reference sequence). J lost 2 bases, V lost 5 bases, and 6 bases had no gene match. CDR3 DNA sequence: TGTGCCAGTAGTGGGCTAGGGACAGGCAATCAGCCCCAGCATTTT. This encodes CASSGLGTGNQPQHF.

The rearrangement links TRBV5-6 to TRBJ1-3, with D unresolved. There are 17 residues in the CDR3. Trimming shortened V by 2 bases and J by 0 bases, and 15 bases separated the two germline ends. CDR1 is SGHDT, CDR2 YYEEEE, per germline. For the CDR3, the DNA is TGTGCCAGCAGCTTCTTTGATAGTAGGAGCTCTGGAAACACCATATATTTT. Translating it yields CASSFFDSRSSGNTIYF.

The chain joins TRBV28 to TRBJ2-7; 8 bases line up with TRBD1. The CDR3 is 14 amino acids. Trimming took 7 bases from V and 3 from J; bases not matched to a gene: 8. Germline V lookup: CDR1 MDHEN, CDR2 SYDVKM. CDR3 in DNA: TGTGCCAGCACCGAACAGGGGGGAGGCTACGAGCAGTACTTC. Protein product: CASTEQGGGYEQYF.

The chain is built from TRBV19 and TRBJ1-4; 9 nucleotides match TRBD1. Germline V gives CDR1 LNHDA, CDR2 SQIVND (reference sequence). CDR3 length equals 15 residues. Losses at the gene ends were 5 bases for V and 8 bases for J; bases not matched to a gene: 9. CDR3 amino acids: CASSSLGQGKEKLFF. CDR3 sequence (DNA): TGTGCCAGTAGTTCCCTGGGACAGGGAAAAGAAAAACTGTTTTTT.

CDR3 sequence reads: CASSHLLGGQPQHF. CDR3 coding DNA: TGTGCCAGCAGCCATTTGTTAGGGGGTCAGCCCCAGCATTTT. The chain has TRBV3-1 (or the pseudogene TRBV3-2) and TRBJ1-5; possibly TRBD1 for D (6 bases). Germline CDR1 and CDR2: LGHDT and YNNKEL (reference sequence). The CDR3 totals 14 residues. Deletions cut 3 bases from V and 6 bases from J, with 12 bases between.